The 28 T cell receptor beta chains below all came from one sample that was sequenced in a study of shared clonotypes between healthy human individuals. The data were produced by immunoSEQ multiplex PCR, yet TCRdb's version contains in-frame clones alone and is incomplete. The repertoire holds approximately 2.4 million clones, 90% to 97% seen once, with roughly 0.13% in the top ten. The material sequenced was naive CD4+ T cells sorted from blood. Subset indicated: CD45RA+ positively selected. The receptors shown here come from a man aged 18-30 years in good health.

The DNA for the CDR3 is TGTGCCAGCAGCTTGAGGCACGCTTACACCGGGGAGCTGTTTTTT. The encoded protein is CASSLRHAYTGELFF. The chain joins TRBV7-9 to TRBJ2-2; no reliable D call. The germline V gene has CDR1 SEHNR and CDR2 FQNEAQ (reference sequence). This CDR3 is 15 amino acids long. Trimming cost V 3 bases and J 3 bases, with 11 bases left between them.

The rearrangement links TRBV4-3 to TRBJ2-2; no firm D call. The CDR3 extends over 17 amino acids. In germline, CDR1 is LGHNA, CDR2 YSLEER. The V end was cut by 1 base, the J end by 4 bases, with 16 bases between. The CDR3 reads CASSQVPALAGTGELFF. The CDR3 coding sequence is TGCGCCAGCAGCCAAGTGCCGGCGCTGGCAGGCACCGGGGAGCTGTTTTTT.

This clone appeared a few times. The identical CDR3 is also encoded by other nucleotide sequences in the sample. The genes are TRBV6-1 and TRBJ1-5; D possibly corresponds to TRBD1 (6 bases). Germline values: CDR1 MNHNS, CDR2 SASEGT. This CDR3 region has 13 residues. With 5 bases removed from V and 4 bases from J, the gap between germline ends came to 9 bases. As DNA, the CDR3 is TGTGCCAGCAGTCTCACAGGGAATCAGCCCCAGCATTTT. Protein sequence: CASSLTGNQPQHF.

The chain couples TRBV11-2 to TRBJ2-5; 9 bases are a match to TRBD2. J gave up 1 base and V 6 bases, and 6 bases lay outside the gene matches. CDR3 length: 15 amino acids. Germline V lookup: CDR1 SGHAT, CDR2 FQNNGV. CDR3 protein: CASRPTSGGQETQYF. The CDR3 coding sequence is TGTGCCAGCAGACCGACTAGCGGAGGCCAAGAGACCCAGTACTTC. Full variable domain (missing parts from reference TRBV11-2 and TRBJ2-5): EAGVAQSPRYKIIEKRQSVAFWCNPISGHATLYWYQQILGQGPKLLIQFQNNGVVDDSQLPKDRFSAERLKGVDSTLKIQPAKLEDSAVYLCASRPTSGGQETQYFGPGTRLLVL.

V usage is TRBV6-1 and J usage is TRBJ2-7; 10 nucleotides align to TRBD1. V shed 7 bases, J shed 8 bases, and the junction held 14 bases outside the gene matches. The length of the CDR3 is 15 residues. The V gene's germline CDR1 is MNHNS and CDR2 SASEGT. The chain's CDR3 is CASNAEGTGVRKQYF. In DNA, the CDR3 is TGTGCCAGCAATGCTGAGGGGACAGGGGTTCGCAAGCAGTACTTC.

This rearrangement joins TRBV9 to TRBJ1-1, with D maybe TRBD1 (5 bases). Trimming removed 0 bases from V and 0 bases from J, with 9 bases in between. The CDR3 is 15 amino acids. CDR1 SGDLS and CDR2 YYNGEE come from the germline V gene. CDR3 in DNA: TGTGCCAGCAGCGTAGGTGAGGGGTTGAACACTGAAGCTTTCTTT. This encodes CASSVGEGLNTEAFF.

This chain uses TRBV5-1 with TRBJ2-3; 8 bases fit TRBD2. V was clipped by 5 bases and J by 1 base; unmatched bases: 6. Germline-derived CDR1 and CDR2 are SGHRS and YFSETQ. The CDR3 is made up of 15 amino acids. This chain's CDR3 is CASSVGAGGTDTQYF. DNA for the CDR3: TGCGCCAGCAGTGTGGGAGCGGGGGGCACAGATACGCAGTATTTT.

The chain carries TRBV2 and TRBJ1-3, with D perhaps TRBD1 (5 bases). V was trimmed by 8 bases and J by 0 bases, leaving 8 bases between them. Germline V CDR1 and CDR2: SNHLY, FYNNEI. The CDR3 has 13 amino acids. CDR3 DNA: TGTGCCAGCGGGGCTTTCTCTGGAAACACCATATATTTT. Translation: CASGAFSGNTIYF. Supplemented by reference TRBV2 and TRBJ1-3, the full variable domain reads EPEVTQTPSHQVTQMGQEVILRCVPISNHLYFYWYRQILGQKVEFLVSFYNNEISEKSEIFDDQFSVERPDGSNFTLKIRSTKLEDSAMYFCASGAFSGNTIYFGEGSWLTVV.

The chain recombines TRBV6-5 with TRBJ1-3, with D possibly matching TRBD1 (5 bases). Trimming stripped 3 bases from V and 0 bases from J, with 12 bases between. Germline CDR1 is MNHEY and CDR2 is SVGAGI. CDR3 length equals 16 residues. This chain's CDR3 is CASSYYRPSSGNTIYF. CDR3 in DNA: TGTGCCAGCAGTTATTACAGGCCCAGCTCTGGAAACACCATATATTTT.

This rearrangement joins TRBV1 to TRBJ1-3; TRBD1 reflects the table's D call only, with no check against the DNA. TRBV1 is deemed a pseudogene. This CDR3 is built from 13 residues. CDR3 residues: CTSSQDLGDTIYF. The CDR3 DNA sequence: TGCACCAGCAGCCAAGACCTAGGGGACACCATATATTTT.

The CDR3 loop reads CASRPRQRGTQYF. CDR3 DNA sequence: TGTGCCAGCAGACCCCGACAGCGCGGTACGCAGTATTTT. This sequence joins TRBV28 and TRBJ2-3; the D gene is possibly TRBD1 (5 bases). The CDR3 sequence is 13 residues long. The germline V gene has CDR1 MDHEN and CDR2 SYDVKM. Trimming shortened V by 6 bases and J by 8 bases, and 15 bases separated the two germline ends.

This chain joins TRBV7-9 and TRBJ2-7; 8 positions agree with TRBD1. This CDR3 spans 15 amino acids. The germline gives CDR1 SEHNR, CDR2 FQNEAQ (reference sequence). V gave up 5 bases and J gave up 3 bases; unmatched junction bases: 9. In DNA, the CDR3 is TGTGCCAGCAGCCAGGGCGGAACAGGGGGCTACGAGCAGTACTTC. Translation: CASSQGGTGGYEQYF.

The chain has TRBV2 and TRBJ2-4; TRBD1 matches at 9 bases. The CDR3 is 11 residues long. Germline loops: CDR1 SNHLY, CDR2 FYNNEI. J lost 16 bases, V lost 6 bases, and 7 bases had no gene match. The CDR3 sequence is CASRPDRGFYF. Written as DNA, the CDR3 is TGTGCCAGCAGACCGGACAGGGGTTTCTACTTC. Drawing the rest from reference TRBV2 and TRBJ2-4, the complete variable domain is EPEVTQTPSHQVTQMGQEVILRCVPISNHLYFYWYRQILGQKVEFLVSFYNNEISEKSEIFDDQFSVERPDGSNFTLKIRSTKLEDSAMYFCASRPDRGFYFGAGTRLSVL.

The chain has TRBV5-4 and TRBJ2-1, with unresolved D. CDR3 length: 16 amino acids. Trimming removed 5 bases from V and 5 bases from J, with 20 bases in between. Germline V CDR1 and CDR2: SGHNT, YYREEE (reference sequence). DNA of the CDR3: TGTGCCAGCAGGCCATCCAAGGACCTTCCCAACAATGAGCAGTTCTTC. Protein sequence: CASRPSKDLPNNEQFF.

The CDR3 region is CASSSEAFFNNSPLHF. CDR3 nucleotide sequence: TGTGCCAGCAGTTCAGAAGCTTTTTTTAATAATTCACCCCTCCACTTT. The chain joins TRBV28 to TRBJ1-6, with unresolved D. Germline V gene data show CDR1 as MDHEN and CDR2 as SYDVKM. Between the trimmed V and J ends, which lost 4 bases and 5 bases, there was a span of 15 bases. The CDR3 sequence is 16 residues long.

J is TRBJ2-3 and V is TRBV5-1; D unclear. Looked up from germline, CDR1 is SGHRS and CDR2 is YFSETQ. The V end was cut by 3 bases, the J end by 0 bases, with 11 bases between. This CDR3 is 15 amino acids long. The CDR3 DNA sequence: TGCGCCAGCAGCTCGGATCACACTAGCACAGATACGCAGTATTTT. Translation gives CASSSDHTSTDTQYF. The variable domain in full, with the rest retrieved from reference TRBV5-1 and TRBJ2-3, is KAGVTQTPRYLIKTRGQQVTLSCSPISGHRSVSWYQQTPGQGLQFLFEYFSETQRNKGNFPGRFSGRQFSNSRSEMNVSTLELGDSALYLCASSSDHTSTDTQYFGPGTRLTVL.

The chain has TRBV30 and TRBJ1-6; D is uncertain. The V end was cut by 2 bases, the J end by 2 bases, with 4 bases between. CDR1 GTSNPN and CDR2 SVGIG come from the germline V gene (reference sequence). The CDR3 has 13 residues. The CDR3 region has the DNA TGTGCCTGGAGTCCCGCCTATAATTCACCCCTCCACTTT. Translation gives CAWSPAYNSPLHF.

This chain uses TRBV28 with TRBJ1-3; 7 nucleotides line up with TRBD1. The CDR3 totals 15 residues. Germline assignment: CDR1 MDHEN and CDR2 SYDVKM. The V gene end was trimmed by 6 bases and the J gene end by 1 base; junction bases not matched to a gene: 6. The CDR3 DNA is TGTGCCAGCAGGCAGGCAGGGGGATCTGGAAACACCATATATTTT. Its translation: CASRQAGGSGNTIYF. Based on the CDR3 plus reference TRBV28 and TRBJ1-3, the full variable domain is DVKVTQSSRYLVKRTGEKVFLECVQDMDHENMFWYRQDPGLGLRLIYFSYDVKMKEKGDIPEGYSVSREKKERFSLILESASTNQTSMYLCASRQAGGSGNTIYFGEGSWLTVV.

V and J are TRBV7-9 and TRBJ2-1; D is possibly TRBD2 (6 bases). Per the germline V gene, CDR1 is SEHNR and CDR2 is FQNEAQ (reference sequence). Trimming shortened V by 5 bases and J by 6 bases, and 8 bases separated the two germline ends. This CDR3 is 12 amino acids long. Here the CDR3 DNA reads TGTGCCAGCAGCCCCGGGGGCAATGAGCAGTTCTTC. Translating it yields CASSPGGNEQFF.

The CDR3 DNA is TGCGCCAGCAGCCAACCACCCGGTGGACAGGGAAGTGCGTCCTATGGCTACACCTTC. The encoded protein is CASSQPPGGQGSASYGYTF. The chain employs TRBV4-1 and TRBJ1-2; 8 bases line up with TRBD1. The CDR3 is 19 residues long. V lost 2 bases, J lost 4 bases, and 18 bases stayed unmatched. The germline V gene has CDR1 MGHRA and CDR2 YSYEKL.

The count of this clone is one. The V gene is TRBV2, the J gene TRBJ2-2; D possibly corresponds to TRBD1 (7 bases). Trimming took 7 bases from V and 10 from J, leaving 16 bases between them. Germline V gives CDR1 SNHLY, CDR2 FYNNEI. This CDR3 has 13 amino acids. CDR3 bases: TGTGCCAGCACCCGAGGAGGGGGCGAGGAGCTGTTTTTT. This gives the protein CASTRGGGEELFF.

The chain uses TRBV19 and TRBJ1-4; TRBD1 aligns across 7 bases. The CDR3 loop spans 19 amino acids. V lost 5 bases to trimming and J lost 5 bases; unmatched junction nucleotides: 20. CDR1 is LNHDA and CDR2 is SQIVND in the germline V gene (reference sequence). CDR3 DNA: TGTGCCAGTAGTCCCCTCTTCAGGGAGGGGGCCGGGGGAAATGAAAAACTGTTTTTT. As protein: CASSPLFREGAGGNEKLFF. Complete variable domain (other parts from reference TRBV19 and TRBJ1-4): DGGITQSPKYLFRKEGQNVTLSCEQNLNHDAMYWYRQDPGQGLRLIYYSQIVNDFQKGDIAEGYSVSREKKESFPLTVTSAQKNPTAFYLCASSPLFREGAGGNEKLFFGSGTQLSVL.

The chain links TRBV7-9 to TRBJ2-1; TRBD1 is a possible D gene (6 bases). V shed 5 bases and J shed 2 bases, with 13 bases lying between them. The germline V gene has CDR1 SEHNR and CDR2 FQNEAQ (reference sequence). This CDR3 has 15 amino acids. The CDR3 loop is CASSLTGFTYNEQFF. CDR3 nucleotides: TGTGCCAGCAGCCTAACAGGGTTTACCTACAATGAGCAGTTCTTC. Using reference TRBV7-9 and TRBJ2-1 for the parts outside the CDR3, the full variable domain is DTGVSQNPRHKITKRGQNVTFRCDPISEHNRLYWYRQTLGQGPEFLTYFQNEAQLEKSRLLSDRFSAERPKGSFSTLEIQRTEQGDSAMYLCASSLTGFTYNEQFFGPGTRLTVL.

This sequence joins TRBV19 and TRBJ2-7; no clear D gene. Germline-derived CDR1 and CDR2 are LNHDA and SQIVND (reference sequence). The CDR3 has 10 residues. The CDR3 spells CAGPSNEQYF. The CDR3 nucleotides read TGTGCAGGACCTTCGAACGAGCAGTACTTC.

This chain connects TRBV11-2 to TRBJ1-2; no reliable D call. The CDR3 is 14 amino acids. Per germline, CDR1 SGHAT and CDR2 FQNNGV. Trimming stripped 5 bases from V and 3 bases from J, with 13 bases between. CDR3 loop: CASSRLTGDYGYTF. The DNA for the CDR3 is TGTGCCAGCAGCCGCCTGACTGGTGACTATGGCTACACCTTC. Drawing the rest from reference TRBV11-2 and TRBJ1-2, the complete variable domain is EAGVAQSPRYKIIEKRQSVAFWCNPISGHATLYWYQQILGQGPKLLIQFQNNGVVDDSQLPKDRFSAERLKGVDSTLKIQPAKLEDSAVYLCASSRLTGDYGYTFGSGTRLTVV.

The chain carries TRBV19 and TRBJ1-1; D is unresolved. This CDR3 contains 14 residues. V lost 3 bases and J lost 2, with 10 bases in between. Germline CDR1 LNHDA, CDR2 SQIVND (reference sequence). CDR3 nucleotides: TGTGCCAGTAGTATCTTGGGGAGAAACACTGAAGCTTTCTTT. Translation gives CASSILGRNTEAFF.

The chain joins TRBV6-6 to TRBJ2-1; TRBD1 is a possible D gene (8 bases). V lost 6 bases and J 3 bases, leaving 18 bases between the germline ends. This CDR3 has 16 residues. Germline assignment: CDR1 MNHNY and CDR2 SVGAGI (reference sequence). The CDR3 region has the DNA TGTGCCAGCAGGAATGGACAGGGAGGGTACTACAATGAGCAGTTCTTC. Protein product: CASRNGQGGYYNEQFF.

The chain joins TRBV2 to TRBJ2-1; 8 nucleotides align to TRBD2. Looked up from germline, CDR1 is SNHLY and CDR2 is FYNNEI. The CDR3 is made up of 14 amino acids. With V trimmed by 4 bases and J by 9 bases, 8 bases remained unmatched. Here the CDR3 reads CASSADGGVGEQFF. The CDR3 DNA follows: TGTGCCAGCAGTGCTGACGGGGGGGTTGGTGAGCAGTTCTTC. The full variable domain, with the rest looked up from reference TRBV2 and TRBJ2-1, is EPEVTQTPSHQVTQMGQEVILRCVPISNHLYFYWYRQILGQKVEFLVSFYNNEISEKSEIFDDQFSVERPDGSNFTLKIRSTKLEDSAMYFCASSADGGVGEQFFGPGTRLTVL.